The rows below give T cell receptor beta chains drawn from one sample of a study of patients and donors after allogeneic stem cell transplantation. TCRdb re-called the RT-PCR reads through MiXCR, storing one row per CDR3 protein. The top ten clones hold approximately 30% of a sample with 98,000 or so distinct CDR3 sequences, around 35% of them seen once. The source material was blood, either unsorted or a sorted T cell fraction (not recorded which). The source of these receptors is a human donor who was either an allogeneic HSCT recipient or a stem cell or donor lymphocyte infusion donor (not recorded which). It is not recorded whose cells these are; they may come from a transplant donor. Both conserved end residues are part of each CDR3. Each record gives: D gene, V gene, J gene, clone size, CDR3 protein, CDR3 DNA. The D gene is left open where the match is weak. Not all rows give a size; the values are once, few, many and, for expanded clones, a class.

.	TRBV5-1	TRBJ1-2	few	CASSLDRRVYGYTF	TGCGCCAGCAGCTTAGACAGGAGGGTCTATGGCTACACCTTC
.	TRBV7-2	TRBJ1-1	.	CASSLPGRRNPEAFF	TGTGCCAGCAGCTTACCGGGACGACGGAACCCTGAAGCTTTCTTT
.	TRBV16	TRBJ2-1	few	CASSQSRGEQFF	TGTGCCAGCAGCCAATCCCGGGGTGAGCAGTTCTTC
.	TRBV7-9	TRBJ2-2	few	CASSLDAADGELFF	TGTGCCAGCAGCTTAGACGCAGCGGACGGGGAGCTGTTTTTT
.	TRBV4-2	TRBJ2-7	few	CASSQDPLSQTYEQYF	TGTGCCAGCAGCCAAGATCCCCTCTCGCAAACCTACGAGCAGTACTTC
.	TRBV6-1	TRBJ2-7	.	CASQRDWRTLNEQYF	TGTGCCAGCCAAAGGGACTGGAGAACATTGAACGAGCAGTACTTC
.	TRBV20-1	TRBJ1-4	.	CSADRRDSLEKLFF	TGCAGTGCCGACCGCCGAGACAGCCTAGAAAAACTGTTTTTT
.	TRBV12-3/TRBV12-4	TRBJ1-2	few	CASSFTGGYTF	TGTGCCAGCAGTTTTACGGGTGGCTACACCTTC
TRBD1	TRBV12-3/TRBV12-4	TRBJ2-2	.	CASGPTGVAGELFF	TGTGCCAGCGGTCCGACAGGGGTTGCGGGGGAGCTGTTTTTT
.	TRBV29-1	TRBJ2-7	.	CSVELQGAGYEQYF	TGCAGCGTTGAACTTCAAGGGGCAGGCTACGAGCAGTACTTC
.	TRBV28	TRBJ2-5	few	CASRTVNETQETQYF	TGTGCCAGCAGGACTGTTAATGAAACACAAGAGACCCAGTACTTC
.	TRBV7-2	TRBJ1-1	few	CASMHPIQLGAFF	TGTGCCAGCATGCACCCCATACAGCTGGGGGCTTTCTTT
TRBD1	TRBV28	TRBJ1-5	few	CASSLWTGAQPQHF	TGTGCCAGCAGTTTATGGACAGGGGCTCAGCCCCAGCATTTT
.	TRBV15	TRBJ2-2	.	CATSWGGSGTGELFF	TGTGCCACCAGCTGGGGGGGCAGCGGAACCGGGGAGCTGTTTTTT
.	TRBV12-3/TRBV12-4	TRBJ2-1	.	CASRPYSPSYNEQFF	TGTGCCAGCAGGCCCTACAGTCCCTCCTACAATGAGCAGTTCTTC
.	TRBV20-1	TRBJ1-1	few	CSARAGGMNTEAFF	TGCAGTGCTAGGGCGGGAGGAATGAACACTGAAGCTTTCTTT
TRBD2	TRBV6-5	TRBJ2-5	.	CASSMGRDSGRRETQYF	TGTGCCAGCAGTATGGGCCGGGATAGCGGGAGGCGAGAGACCCAGTACTTC
TRBD1	TRBV2	TRBJ1-4	.	CASRLMGTGQEKLFF	TGTGCCAGCAGGCTCATGGGGACAGGGCAGGAAAAACTGTTTTTT
.	TRBV27	TRBJ2-7	.	CASSLVAQNYEQYF	TGTGCCAGCAGTTTAGTTGCTCAAAACTACGAGCAGTACTTC
.	TRBV20-1	TRBJ1-1	few	CSADGGGGMNTEAFF	TGCAGTGCCGACGGGGGGGGCGGCATGAACACTGAAGCTTTCTTT
.	TRBV20-1	TRBJ2-1	.	CSARDPWGGNNEQFF	TGCAGTGCTAGAGATCCCTGGGGCGGGAACAATGAGCAGTTCTTC